This passage covers 9 T cell receptor beta chains from one sample sequenced in a study of cytomegalovirus exposure and HLA in healthy donors. TCRdb keeps only in-frame clones here, not all; method: immunoSEQ multiplex PCR. The sample lists approximately 100,000 clones, around nine tenths occurring once. The sample consisted of PBMCs. The origin of the receptors is a woman under 30 in good health and CMV-seronegative.

The chain uses TRBV18 and TRBJ2-7; D unresolved. V lost 6 bases and J lost 0, with 9 bases in between. CDR3 size: 13 residues. From germline, CDR1 is KGHSH and CDR2 LQKENI. For the CDR3, the DNA is TGTGCCAGCTCGGTGCGTATCTCCTACGAGCAGTACTTC. It is translated as CASSVRISYEQYF.

The V gene is TRBV7-9, the J gene TRBJ1-1; D perhaps matches TRBD1 (5 bases). The CDR3 runs 12 residues. The ends were cut back, 4 bases at V and 4 bases at J, with 7 bases in the middle. Per the germline V gene, CDR1 is SEHNR and CDR2 is FQNEAQ (reference sequence). CDR3 sequence (DNA): TGTGCCAGCAGCTACGGGGGCACTGAAGCTTTCTTT. Encoded protein: CASSYGGTEAFF.

The J gene is TRBJ2-1, the V gene TRBV28; TRBD1 matches at 8 bases. V was clipped by 6 bases and J by 5 bases; unmatched bases: 12. There are 16 residues in the CDR3. Per the germline V gene, CDR1 is MDHEN and CDR2 is SYDVKM. CDR3: CASRLRGQASDNEQFF. The CDR3 nucleotides are TGTGCCAGCAGACTCCGGGGACAGGCTTCTGACAATGAGCAGTTCTTC.

The chain joins TRBV19 to TRBJ2-2; 11 nucleotides match TRBD2. The CDR3 runs to 17 residues. Losses at the gene ends were 3 bases for V and 5 bases for J; bases not matched to a gene: 8. The germline V gene encodes CDR1 LNHDA and CDR2 SQIVND (reference sequence). This chain's CDR3 is CASSIEVAGGPTGELFF. The CDR3 DNA is TGTGCCAGTAGTATCGAGGTAGCGGGGGGGCCGACCGGGGAGCTGTTTTTT.

This rearrangement joins TRBV7-9 to TRBJ2-7; 10 bases agree with TRBD2. The CDR3 sequence is 15 residues long. V trimming: 5 bases; J trimming: 2 bases; junction bases outside the gene matches: 6. Per germline, CDR1 SEHNR and CDR2 FQNEAQ (reference sequence). The CDR3 protein is CASSLALAGTYEQYF. In DNA form, the CDR3 reads TGTGCCAGCAGCCTCGCACTAGCGGGGACCTACGAGCAGTACTTC.

V usage is TRBV7-9 and J usage is TRBJ1-3; no clear D gene. Germline CDR1 reads SEHNR; CDR2 reads FQNEAQ (reference sequence). V shed 1 base and J shed 0 bases, with 10 bases lying between them. The CDR3 totals 16 residues. CDR3 residues: CASSLGAGNSGNTIYF. DNA for the CDR3: TGTGCCAGCAGCTTAGGGGCAGGCAACTCTGGAAACACCATATATTTT. Drawing the rest from reference TRBV7-9 and TRBJ1-3, the complete variable domain is DTGVSQNPRHKITKRGQNVTFRCDPISEHNRLYWYRQTLGQGPEFLTYFQNEAQLEKSRLLSDRFSAERPKGSFSTLEIQRTEQGDSAMYLCASSLGAGNSGNTIYFGEGSWLTVV.

The CDR3 loop is CASKGTGASEAFF. CDR3 sequence (DNA): TGTGCCAGTAAAGGGACAGGTGCCTCTGAAGCTTTCTTT. The genes are TRBV19 and TRBJ1-1, with TRBD1 matching 8 bases. Germline assignment: CDR1 LNHDA and CDR2 SQIVND (reference sequence). The V segment lost 7 bases and the J segment 6 bases; nucleotides outside the gene matches: 7. CDR3 size: 13 residues.

Here the CDR3 reads CSVGLGVRRRGETQYF. CDR3 nucleotide sequence: TGCAGCGTCGGCCTAGGAGTGAGACGTCGGGGGGAGACCCAGTACTTC. This rearrangement joins TRBV29-1 to TRBJ2-5, with TRBD2 as a possible D gene (6 bases). Per the germline V gene, CDR1 is SQVTM and CDR2 is ANQGSEA. There are 16 residues in the CDR3. Trimming cost V 6 bases and J 5 bases, with 25 bases left between them.

This clone was observed a few times. The chain is built from TRBV4-3 and TRBJ2-3; TRBD1 matches 9 bases. With 8 bases clipped from V and 5 bases from J, the junction kept 8 bases outside the gene matches. CDR3 length: 14 residues. Germline lookup yields CDR1 LGHNA and CDR2 YSLEER. CDR3 region: CASGQQGAGDTQYF. The CDR3, as DNA: TGCGCCAGCGGGCAACAGGGGGCCGGAGATACGCAGTATTTT.